The table lists the clone carrying this T cell receptor (beta chain) with many counts. Amplification targeted TCR beta CDR3 regions from RNA transcripts. During a first-round RT-PCR of the TCR CDR3, the HTBI primer set was used. TCRdb processed the multiplex PCR reads anew with MiXCR; each CDR3 protein has one entry. This table has roughly 510,000 distinct CDR3 sequences, 35% to 50% appearing once. This record comes from a study of T cells in Graves' hyperthyroidism and ophthalmopathy. Germline-derived CDR1 and CDR2 are MNHNS and SASEGT. Deletions cut 1 base from V and 7 bases from J, with 8 bases between. The CDR3 consists of 13 residues.

The sample was peripheral blood or thyroid tissue (not recorded which). V usage is TRBV6-1 and J usage is TRBJ1-5; the D is unclear. This sequence originates from an adult woman with Graves' disease, either hyperthyroidism or ophthalmopathy (not recorded which). The CDR3 loop reads CASSEGVRQPQHF. The CDR3 DNA reads TGTGCCAGCAGTGAAGGGGTCCGACAGCCCCAGCATTTT.